The 27 T cell receptor beta chains reported below all come from one sample, sequenced in a study of identical twins. TCRdb reprocessed the 5' RACE reads via MiXCR and lists one record per CDR3 protein. The table shows approximately 190,000 distinct CDR3 sequences, with 15% to 20% occurring only once. Separately, the same data were catalogued under a study of T cells expressing NK-cell markers.

Sequencing used CD8+ T cells sorted from blood. Receptor source: a woman aged 18 to 35 in good health.

This clonotype was seen at least ten times. The chain couples TRBV29-1 to TRBJ2-7; perhaps TRBD1 as D (5 bases). Trimming shortened V by 4 bases and J by 2 bases, and 12 bases separated the two germline ends. The germline gives CDR1 SQVTM, CDR2 ANQGSEA. CDR3 length: 13 amino acids. The DNA for the CDR3 is TGCAGCGTTGGGACAATTCGGCCCTACGAGCAGTACTTC. It yields the protein CSVGTIRPYEQYF.

The chain uses TRBV4-1 and TRBJ1-2; TRBD1 might be the D (6 bases). Per germline, CDR1 MGHRA and CDR2 YSYEKL. V was clipped by 1 base and J by 7 bases, with 13 bases between them. The CDR3 extends over 14 amino acids. CDR3 sequence (DNA): TGCGCCAGCAGCCAAGGAGGACAGTACGGTGGCTACACCTTC. It is translated as CASSQGGQYGGYTF.

The chain has TRBV20-1 and TRBJ2-4, with TRBD1 as a possible D gene (6 bases). V shed 6 bases and J shed 4 bases, with 19 bases lying between them. The CDR3 spans 15 residues. CDR1 is DFQATT, CDR2 SNEGSKA, per germline (reference sequence). The CDR3 region has the DNA TGCAGTGCAGATGGGGGCAGGGGCCTAAAAAACATTCAGTACTTC. It is translated as CSADGGRGLKNIQYF.

This clonotype has ten or more counts. V is TRBV29-1 and J is TRBJ1-1, with D unclear. Trimming stripped 4 bases from V and 5 bases from J, with 5 bases between. Germline V CDR1 and CDR2: SQVTM, ANQGSEA. The CDR3 is 10 amino acids. CDR3 DNA sequence: TGCAGCGTTGTGTTAACTGAAGCTTTCTTT. As protein: CSVVLTEAFF.

This clonotype was observed a handful of times. The chain employs TRBV7-9 and TRBJ1-1; D possibly corresponds to TRBD1 (5 bases). With 3 bases removed from V and 4 bases from J, the gap between germline ends came to 12 bases. Germline assignment: CDR1 SEHNR and CDR2 FQNEAQ (reference sequence). The CDR3 runs to 14 residues. CDR3 sequence reads: CASSFLEGSTEAFF. CDR3 nucleotides: TGTGCCAGCAGCTTTTTGGAGGGGTCCACTGAAGCTTTCTTT.

This clonotype has just a few counts. V and J are TRBV27 and TRBJ2-7; D is possibly TRBD1 (6 bases). The CDR3 consists of 14 residues. The V gene lost 6 bases and the J gene lost 0 bases, with 12 bases spanning the gap. CDR1 and CDR2 from the germline V gene are MNHEY and SMNVEV (reference sequence). DNA for the CDR3: TGTGCCAGCAGGACGAGGGGGACCTCCTACGAGCAGTACTTC. Its translation: CASRTRGTSYEQYF.

The chain couples TRBV4-3 to TRBJ2-5; TRBD1 matches at 9 bases. Germline loops: CDR1 LGHNA, CDR2 YSLEER. Unmatched junction bases numbered 6, after V lost 0 bases and J lost 4 bases. This CDR3 region has 16 residues. CDR3 DNA sequence: TGCGCCAGCAGCCAAGATTCGGCGACAGGGGGAGAGACCCAGTACTTC. Translation gives CASSQDSATGGETQYF.

This clonotype was counted only a few times. V usage is TRBV11-2 and J usage is TRBJ2-7; the D gene could be TRBD1 or TRBD2 (5 bases each). The CDR3 consists of 15 residues. V lost 2 bases, J lost 0 bases, and 11 bases lay in between. Per the germline V gene, CDR1 is SGHAT and CDR2 is FQNNGV. The CDR3 sequence: CASSLSRGGSYEQYF. CDR3 bases: TGTGCCAGCAGCTTAAGTCGGGGCGGCTCCTACGAGCAGTACTTC.

This clonotype came up a few times. The chain links TRBV5-1 to TRBJ1-1; TRBD1 matches 9 bases. V was pared by 1 base and J by 2 bases, with 3 bases of the junction left unmatched. CDR3 length: 15 amino acids. Germline CDR1 is SGHRS and CDR2 is YFSETQ. CDR3 residues: CASSLRQGENTEAFF. CDR3 nucleotide sequence: TGCGCCAGCAGCTTGAGACAGGGGGAAAACACTGAAGCTTTCTTT. The complete variable domain, with remaining parts taken from reference TRBV5-1 and TRBJ1-1, reads KAGVTQTPRYLIKTRGQQVTLSCSPISGHRSVSWYQQTPGQGLQFLFEYFSETQRNKGNFPGRFSGRQFSNSRSEMNVSTLELGDSALYLCASSLRQGENTEAFFGQGTRLTVV.

This clonotype was seen ten or more times. The rearrangement joins TRBV7-9 to TRBJ1-2; D perhaps matches TRBD1 (5 bases). From germline, CDR1 is SEHNR and CDR2 FQNEAQ (reference sequence). V gave up 2 bases and J gave up 0 bases, with 10 bases separating them. The CDR3 length is 15 residues. The CDR3 loop is CASSLYQGPNYGYTF. The CDR3 region has the DNA TGTGCCAGCAGCTTATATCAGGGTCCTAACTATGGCTACACCTTC.

V usage is TRBV7-8 and J usage is TRBJ1-2, with D possibly being TRBD1 (6 bases). CDR3 length: 15 residues. Germline loops: CDR1 SGHVS, CDR2 FQNEAQ. Trimming stripped 8 bases from V and 6 bases from J, with 22 bases between. CDR3 sequence: CASAKVSRGDDGYTF. The CDR3 region has the DNA TGTGCCAGCGCGAAAGTATCCAGGGGAGATGATGGCTACACCTTC.

V gene TRBV11-3 combines with J gene TRBJ2-5, with 12 bases fitting TRBD2. The germline V gene has CDR1 SGHNT and CDR2 YENEEA. CDR3 length: 18 amino acids. V lost 7 bases to trimming and J lost 0 bases; unmatched junction nucleotides: 12. CDR3 sequence (DNA): TGTGCCAGCACCCTTTTTTTTACTAGCGGGGGGTACCAAGAGACCCAGTACTTC. Translation: CASTLFFTSGGYQETQYF.

This clonotype was counted a few times. This sequence joins TRBV11-2 and TRBJ2-3; a weak D match, TRBD2 (6 bases). The CDR3 spans 14 residues. Trimming pared 8 bases from V and 5 bases from J, leaving 17 bases between. Germline V gives CDR1 SGHAT, CDR2 FQNNGV. The CDR3 nucleotides read TGTGCCAGCCTTTCGGGAGATTCTAAAGATACGCAGTATTTT. Translation gives CASLSGDSKDTQYF.

This clonotype has just a few counts. This chain uses TRBV28 with TRBJ2-1, with TRBD2 matching over 7 bases. The V gene's germline CDR1 is MDHEN and CDR2 SYDVKM. V lost 6 bases, J lost 3 bases, and 11 bases stayed unmatched. The CDR3 is made up of 16 amino acids. In nucleotides, the CDR3 is TGTGCCAGCAGCCCCTTGGGTGGGAGGGACTACAATGAGCAGTTCTTC. Translated, it gives CASSPLGGRDYNEQFF.

The CDR3 sequence is CASSLDIYGYTF. CDR3 nucleotide sequence: TGTGCCAGCAGTTTGGACATCTATGGCTACACCTTC. This chain joins TRBV12-3 or TRBV12-4 and TRBJ1-2, with a possible D match to TRBD1 (5 bases). The V end was cut by 3 bases, the J end by 4 bases, with 6 bases between. The CDR3 length is 12 residues.

This sequence joins TRBV4-1 and TRBJ2-4; TRBD2 aligns across 8 bases. The germline gives CDR1 MGHRA, CDR2 YSYEKL. J gave up 3 bases and V 3 bases, and 4 bases lay outside the gene matches. This CDR3 has 15 amino acids. Here the CDR3 reads CASSQGGTSKNIQYF. In DNA, the CDR3 is TGCGCCAGCAGCCAGGGGGGGACTAGCAAAAACATTCAGTACTTC.

Only a few counts were recorded for this clonotype. DNA for the CDR3: TGTGCCAGCAGCCCTGGGGATGAAAAACTGTTTTTT. This encodes CASSPGDEKLFF. The chain links TRBV11-2 to TRBJ1-4, with no clear D. V dropped 5 bases and J dropped 6 bases, with 7 bases sitting between them. The CDR3 contains 12 residues. Germline loops: CDR1 SGHAT, CDR2 FQNNGV.

This chain connects TRBV7-6 to TRBJ1-1; D is ambiguous. Germline lookup yields CDR1 SGHVS and CDR2 FNYEAQ. Trimming removed 1 base from V and 4 bases from J, with 4 bases in between. The CDR3 is 12 residues long. The CDR3 bases are TGTGCCAGCAGCTTAGTACGCACTGAAGCTTTCTTT. This codes for CASSLVRTEAFF.

This clonotype was counted only a few times. The chain is built from TRBV28 and TRBJ2-3, with 9 bases lining up with TRBD1. CDR1 and CDR2 (germline): MDHEN, SYDVKM. The CDR3 totals 16 residues. The ends lost 8 bases at V and 3 bases at J; junction bases unmatched: 12. The CDR3 sequence: CASGGRPGQGTDTQYF. The CDR3, as DNA: TGTGCCAGCGGGGGGAGGCCGGGACAGGGTACAGATACGCAGTATTTT.

This clonotype was seen more than once but under ten times. This chain connects TRBV4-2 to TRBJ1-1, with no clear D. Per germline, CDR1 LGHNA and CDR2 YNFKEQ. Trimming removed 1 base from V and 4 bases from J, with 13 bases in between. CDR3 length: 15 residues. CDR3 nucleotides: TGTGCCAGCAGCCAAGCTAAAATGGGATTCACTGAAGCTTTCTTT. It encodes CASSQAKMGFTEAFF.

V and J are TRBV12-3 or TRBV12-4 and TRBJ1-6, with D hard to call. Trimming cost V 3 bases and J 10 bases, with 10 bases left between them. This CDR3 has 13 residues. The CDR3 DNA reads TGTGCCAGCAGTTTTGGAGGGAGCTCACCCCTCCACTTT. It specifies CASSFGGSSPLHF.

This clonotype was observed many times. The chain is built from TRBV25-1 and TRBJ1-4; D is undetermined. Trimming stripped 8 bases from V and 8 bases from J, with 9 bases between. Germline loops: CDR1 MGHDK, CDR2 SYGVNS. CDR3 length: 11 residues. The DNA of the CDR3 is TGTGCCAGCCAATTACAGGAAAAACTGTTTTTT. This gives the protein CASQLQEKLFF.

This clonotype was found a few times. V and J are TRBV7-9 and TRBJ1-2; TRBD1 agrees at 7 bases. The J segment lost 6 bases and the V segment lost 5 bases, leaving 6 bases of the junction unmatched. Germline assignment: CDR1 SEHNR and CDR2 FQNEAQ (reference sequence). This CDR3 contains 13 residues. The CDR3 DNA sequence: TGTGCCAGCAGCGCCACAGGGGAGGATGGCTACACCTTC. Protein product: CASSATGEDGYTF. Full variable domain (rest looked up from reference TRBV7-9 and TRBJ1-2): DTGVSQNPRHKITKRGQNVTFRCDPISEHNRLYWYRQTLGQGPEFLTYFQNEAQLEKSRLLSDRFSAERPKGSFSTLEIQRTEQGDSAMYLCASSATGEDGYTFGSGTRLTVV.

In DNA, the CDR3 is TGTGCCAGCACTCGGCCAGGGAATGAAAAACTGTTTTTT. Its protein product is CASTRPGNEKLFF. V gene TRBV13 combines with J gene TRBJ1-4; tentative D call: TRBD1 (5 bases). Looked up from germline, CDR1 is PRHDT and CDR2 is FYEKMQ (reference sequence). The CDR3 runs to 13 residues. Trimming took off 7 bases at V and 5 bases at J, with 11 bases between the two ends.

This clonotype was observed a few times. The chain links TRBV5-1 to TRBJ1-1, with 8 bases aligning to TRBD1. The V segment lost 5 bases and the J segment 3 bases; nucleotides outside the gene matches: 6. The CDR3 loop spans 14 amino acids. Germline CDR1 is SGHRS and CDR2 is YFSETQ. The CDR3 coding sequence is TGCGCCAGCAGGCTCGGACAGGGACACACTGAAGCTTTCTTT. It translates to CASRLGQGHTEAFF.

V and J are TRBV20-1 and TRBJ2-1, with unresolved D. The germline V and J ends were trimmed by 5 bases and 5 bases, with 13 bases remaining between them. Looked up from germline, CDR1 is DFQATT and CDR2 is SNEGSKA (reference sequence). The CDR3 covers 13 residues. Here the CDR3 DNA reads TGCAGTGCTCCCCTTGGGGAAAACAATGAGCAGTTCTTC. Translated: CSAPLGENNEQFF.

In its sample, this clonotype was seen a few times. J is TRBJ1-5 and V is TRBV7-8; D is undetermined. The V and J ends lost 2 bases and 0 bases respectively, with 14 bases between them. Germline lookup yields CDR1 SGHVS and CDR2 FQNEAQ. The CDR3 length is 17 residues. The CDR3 nucleotides read TGTGCCAGCAGCTTACCAAGTAGGAATTATAGCAATCAGCCCCAGCATTTT. Translation: CASSLPSRNYSNQPQHF.